This record concerns one T cell receptor (beta chain) sequence. Its antigen is unknown. No much larger clone is present one base from it, and per-base qualities are unavailable. This sample stems from a study of blood T cell repertoires in COVID-19 (dated by TCRdb to between 2020 and 2021). At the level of the whole study: The collaborator samples originated in the United States, Italy and Spain and spanned the acute and convalescent phases of COVID-19. The material from the prospective study consisted of cDNA or gDNA derived from T cells, B-cell-depleted T cells, or PBMCs. Subjects who had been exposed to COVID-19, were actively infected with it, or had recovered from it provided the deeply sampled blood TCRbeta repertoires that made up the dataset. A freely available public database, intended as a resource for researchers studying the immune response to SARS-CoV-2, is where the repertoires were released. The samples were drawn from two sources: the first 160 participants of the ongoing ImmuneRACE study, and 1,200 or so subjects contributed by 6 global collaborators. A de-identified subject ID, COVID-19 status, age in years and sex were almost always included in the sample metadata. Where available, HLA class I and class II types were obtained from metadata supplied by the sample provider rather than from assay-based typing.

Trimming accounts for 1 base at V and 3 bases at J, while the number of junction bases matched to no gene is 7. Inclusive of the bounding cysteine and phenylalanine, the CDR3 is 16 residues long. Only the CDR3 DNA is retained, 48 bases long and in frame from the first base. CDR1 LGHNA and CDR2 YNFKEQ were looked up in the germline V gene. The immunoSEQ Assay, a bias-controlled multiplex PCR, was used to amplify TCRbeta CDR3 regions from genomic DNA. In the paper's pipeline: Within the assay, amplification of reference gene primers was used to estimate how many nucleated cells each sample contained. Sequence reads were collapsed and filtered to measure the absolute abundance of every unique TCRbeta CDR3 rearrangement. For each sample, productive Simpson clonality was calculated by taking the square root of Simpson's diversity index across productive rearrangements. In its TCRdb copy, this immuneACCESS table keeps in-frame sequences only and misses some clones. Where compared with another copy, unresolved V genes explain less than half of these, and the others have no known cause. V and J calls and clone size are as listed in that table; D and trimming were resolved from the DNA. Across this sample there are 130,000 or so clones, with over 80% seen only once. The ten top clones hold about 2.5% of the sample.

Overall study results and their limits: How much clinical and demographic metadata was included differed by source and by participant, and the metadata was provided uncurated.

Each collaborating institution followed its own protocols to collect whole blood in K2EDTA tubes. For TCRbeta analysis, collaborators shipped samples as frozen whole blood, isolated PBMCs, or DNA extracted from either of those sample types. Sample: peripheral blood. This sequence was found in a man aged 50-60 years with active COVID-19. The sequence is built from TRBV4-2 and TRBJ2-3; 7 central bases correspond to TRBD2. The CDR3 corresponds to CASSQAAASGTDTQYF. The base sequence is TGTGCCAGCAGCCAAGCGGCGGCTAGCGGTACAGATACGCAGTATTTT.